These 23 T cell receptor beta chains share one sample of origin, sequenced in a study of cytomegalovirus exposure and HLA in healthy donors (dated by TCRdb to about 2017). The library came from the immunoSEQ multiplex PCR assay. TCRdb's version of the immuneACCESS table is confined to in-frame rearrangements and falls short of the full clone set. An unresolved V gene accounts for under half of the shortfall where checked; the remainder is of unknown origin. This sample comprises under 200,000 clones, about 86% of them detected only once. The ten largest clones add up to around 5% of the sample. Input material: PBMCs. These TCRs come from a woman in her 30s in good health and CMV-seronegative.

The chain combines TRBV27 with TRBJ2-6; 7 nucleotides agree with TRBD1. CDR1 is MNHEY and CDR2 is SMNVEV in the germline V gene (reference sequence). The CDR3 runs 18 residues. V trimming: 7 bases; J trimming: 0 bases; junction bases outside the gene matches: 12. The CDR3 spells CASKKTQGISSGANVLTF. The CDR3 region has the DNA TGTGCCAGCAAAAAGACACAGGGGATTAGCTCTGGGGCCAACGTCCTGACTTTC.

In nucleotides, the CDR3 is TGCGCCAGCAGTATTGAACAGGTGACGAACACTGAAGCTTTCTTT. Translated: CASSIEQVTNTEAFF. The chain carries TRBV5-1 and TRBJ1-1; possible D gene TRBD1, 5 bases. V lost 5 bases to trimming and J lost 1 base, with 15 bases between them. CDR3 size: 15 residues. The germline CDR1 and CDR2 sequences are SGHRS and YFSETQ.

This clone was seen a few times. V is TRBV15 and J is TRBJ2-3, with TRBD1 as a possible D gene (6 bases). Trimming pared 3 bases from V and 1 base from J, leaving 8 bases between. The germline gives CDR1 LNHNV, CDR2 YYDKDF (reference sequence). The CDR3 has 14 residues. CDR3 sequence: CATSRTGRTDTQYF. The CDR3 nucleotides are TGTGCCACCAGCAGGACAGGACGCACAGATACGCAGTATTTT. Drawing the rest from reference TRBV15 and TRBJ2-3, the complete variable domain is DAMVIQNPRYQVTQFGKPVTLSCSQTLNHNVMYWYQQKSSQAPKLLFHYYDKDFNNEADTPDNFQSRRPNTSFCFLDIRSPGLGDTAMYLCATSRTGRTDTQYFGPGTRLTVL.

The CDR3 loop reads CASSLTGTFSGNTIYF. The CDR3 DNA is TGTGCCAGCAGTTTAACAGGGACCTTCTCTGGAAACACCATATATTTT. This chain connects TRBV27 to TRBJ1-3; the D gene is possibly TRBD1 (6 bases). Germline V gives CDR1 MNHEY, CDR2 SMNVEV (reference sequence). The CDR3 runs to 16 residues. Trimming removed 2 bases at V and 0 bases at J, with 11 bases between.

This chain links TRBV11-2 with TRBJ2-7, with D possibly TRBD1 on 5 matching bases. The CDR3 contains 13 residues. Germline V gives CDR1 SGHAT, CDR2 FQNNGV. V dropped 5 bases and J dropped 4 bases, with 12 bases sitting between them. The CDR3 nucleotides are TGTGCCAGCAGCCCCTCCCCAGGGTACGAGCAGTACTTC. Protein sequence: CASSPSPGYEQYF.

The genes are TRBV5-8 and TRBJ1-1; TRBD1 is a possible D gene (6 bases). V lost 0 bases, J lost 5 bases, and 14 bases lay in between. The germline V gene has CDR1 SGHTS and CDR2 YDEGEE. This CDR3 is built from 15 residues. CDR3 amino acids: CASSLGGGGWTEAFF. The CDR3 DNA is TGTGCCAGCAGCTTGGGAGGGGGAGGGTGGACTGAAGCTTTCTTT.

In this sample, this clone turned up a few times. The V and J genes are TRBV20-1 and TRBJ2-1; 7 bases align to TRBD1. The V and J ends lost 7 bases and 9 bases, in that order; junction bases with no gene match: 6. Germline V gene sequence: CDR1 DFQATT, CDR2 SNEGSKA (reference sequence). CDR3 length: 11 amino acids. CDR3: CSVTGAREQFF. The CDR3 nucleotides are TGCAGTGTTACAGGGGCCCGTGAGCAGTTCTTC.

This clone showed up just a few times. This chain uses TRBV28 with TRBJ1-5; the match to TRBD1 covers 7 bases. V shed 11 bases and J 7 bases; nucleotides not matched to a gene: 8. CDR1 and CDR2 from the germline V gene are MDHEN and SYDVKM. The CDR3 extends over 12 amino acids. The CDR3 bases are TGTGCCGCAGTACAGGGGTACCAGCCCCAGCATTTT. As protein: CAAVQGYQPQHF.

CDR3 coding DNA: TGTGCCAGCAGTTTAGATCCCGGGATGGGGACTGAAGCTTTCTTT. It encodes CASSLDPGMGTEAFF. This sequence joins TRBV28 and TRBJ1-1; D gene ambiguous. With 2 bases removed from V and 5 bases from J, the gap between germline ends came to 15 bases. CDR1 is MDHEN and CDR2 is SYDVKM in the germline V gene. The CDR3 totals 15 residues.

The chain combines TRBV27 with TRBJ2-1; the D gene is possibly TRBD1 (5 bases). The CDR3 has 16 residues. With 2 bases removed from V and 1 base from J, the gap between germline ends came to 12 bases. CDR1 is MNHEY and CDR2 is SMNVEV in the germline V gene (reference sequence). CDR3 loop: CASSLRAGLSYNEQFF. The CDR3 DNA reads TGTGCCAGCAGTTTAAGGGCAGGGTTATCCTACAATGAGCAGTTCTTC.

The V gene is TRBV19, the J gene TRBJ1-5, with D perhaps matching TRBD1 (5 bases). Germline V gene sequence: CDR1 LNHDA, CDR2 SQIVND (reference sequence). The length of the CDR3 is 17 residues. Trimming removed 9 bases at V and 2 bases at J, with 23 bases between. The CDR3 loop reads CASRRTGGLYRNQPQHF. In nucleotides, the CDR3 is TGTGCCAGCAGACGGACGGGGGGACTATATCGCAATCAGCCCCAGCATTTT.

The J gene is TRBJ2-3, the V gene TRBV5-4; either TRBD1 or TRBD2 may supply D (5 bases each). The V gene's germline CDR1 is SGHNT and CDR2 YYREEE (reference sequence). CDR3 length equals 14 residues. V was pared by 2 bases and J by 5 bases, with 12 bases between. Here the CDR3 DNA reads TGTGCCAGCAGCTTCCGCCAGGGAGTAGATACGCAGTATTTT. The encoded protein is CASSFRQGVDTQYF.

V gene TRBV6-1 combines with J gene TRBJ1-3; maybe TRBD1 (6 bases). This CDR3 is built from 14 residues. Germline values: CDR1 MNHNS, CDR2 SASEGT. Trimming took 6 bases from V and 1 from J, leaving 10 bases between them. The CDR3 reads CASRVTGSGNTIYF. The CDR3 coding sequence is TGTGCCAGCAGAGTGACAGGATCTGGAAACACCATATATTTT.

This chain joins TRBV6-5 and TRBJ2-5, with 9 bases matching TRBD2. Losses at the gene ends were 6 bases for V and 1 base for J; bases not matched to a gene: 6. The germline V gene encodes CDR1 MNHEY and CDR2 SVGAGI. This CDR3 contains 15 residues. CDR3 in DNA: TGTGCCAGCAGGGAGAGCGGGGGGTTCCAAGAGACCCAGTACTTC. Encoded protein: CASRESGGFQETQYF.

The chain carries TRBV6-4 and TRBJ2-1; 10 nucleotides match TRBD2. With V trimmed by 4 bases and J by 8 bases, 5 bases remained unmatched. The CDR3 is 14 amino acids. Germline CDR1 and CDR2: MRHNA and SNTAGT. CDR3 coding DNA: TGTGCCAGCAGTGTCCAGCGGGAGGGCCATGAGCAGTTCTTC. It translates to CASSVQREGHEQFF.

The chain has TRBV6-1 and TRBJ1-2; a possible D gene is TRBD1 (5 bases). Germline lookup yields CDR1 MNHNS and CDR2 SASEGT. This CDR3 comprises 15 residues. Trimming took off 11 bases at V and 3 bases at J, with 22 bases between the two ends. The CDR3 is CAARIPPGRDYGYTF. In DNA, the CDR3 is TGTGCCGCCAGAATTCCCCCAGGGCGTGACTATGGCTACACCTTC.

CDR3: CASSLVLADYGYTF. The CDR3 nucleotides read TGTGCCAGCAGTTTAGTACTGGCGGATTATGGCTACACCTTC. The chain combines TRBV28 with TRBJ1-2; unclear D gene. Trimming removed 2 bases from V and 5 bases from J, with 12 bases in between. From germline, CDR1 is MDHEN and CDR2 SYDVKM. The CDR3 contains 14 residues.

V and J are TRBV1 and TRBJ2-3; TRBD2, the table's D call, was not compared with the DNA. TRBV1 corresponds to a pseudogene. The CDR3 is made up of 14 amino acids. CDR3 coding DNA: TGCACCAGCAAAAGCCGCTCGGTGACAGATACGCAGTATTTT. This gives the protein CTSKSRSVTDTQYF.

The rearrangement uses TRBV6-4 and TRBJ1-1; D perhaps matches TRBD1 (5 bases). Germline V gene sequence: CDR1 MRHNA, CDR2 SNTAGT. The length of the CDR3 is 12 residues. The V and J ends lost 9 bases and 1 base respectively, with 9 bases between them. CDR3 bases: TGTGCCAGGGGAAGGGGGAACACTGAAGCTTTCTTT. This codes for CARGRGNTEAFF.

The V call is TRBV4-2, the J call TRBJ2-1; the match to TRBD2 covers 7 bases. The CDR3 sequence is 16 residues long. Germline CDR1 and CDR2: LGHNA and YNFKEQ. V trimming: 0 bases; J trimming: 7 bases; junction bases outside the gene matches: 9. CDR3 loop: CASSQDIGGRGNEQFF. The CDR3 nucleotides are TGTGCCAGCAGCCAAGATATAGGCGGGAGAGGGAATGAGCAGTTCTTC.

The chain recombines TRBV9 with TRBJ2-2; 9 bases fit TRBD1. The V and J ends lost 4 bases and 4 bases, in that order; junction bases with no gene match: 11. There are 17 residues in the CDR3. Germline V gives CDR1 SGDLS, CDR2 YYNGEE. CDR3 in amino acids: CASSSRGTGSITGELFF. The CDR3, as DNA: TGTGCCAGCAGCTCCCGAGGGACAGGGAGTATCACCGGGGAGCTGTTTTTT.

The chain is built from TRBV7-3 and TRBJ2-3; D remains unclear. The CDR3 consists of 12 residues. V gave up 2 bases and J gave up 5 bases, with 5 bases separating them. Germline V gene sequence: CDR1 SGHTA, CDR2 FQGTGA. The DNA of the CDR3 is TGTGCCAGCAGCTTAGCAGAAGATACGCAGTATTTT. Its translation is CASSLAEDTQYF. The complete variable domain, with remaining parts taken from reference TRBV7-3 and TRBJ2-3, reads GAGVSQTPSNKVTEKGKYVELRCDPISGHTALYWYRQSLGQGPEFLIYFQGTGAADDSGLPNDRFFAVRPEGSVSTLKIQRTERGDSAVYLCASSLAEDTQYFGPGTRLTVL.

This clone was seen only a few times. The V gene is TRBV2, the J gene TRBJ2-7, with TRBD2 matching over 10 bases. Trimming took 1 base from V and 5 from J; bases not matched to a gene: 8. Germline assignment: CDR1 SNHLY and CDR2 FYNNEI. CDR3 size: 16 residues. The CDR3 DNA is TGTGCCAGCAGTGAAGTGAGGGCTAGCGGGAGTAACGAGCAGTACTTC. This translates into CASSEVRASGSNEQYF.